This T cell receptor (beta chain) was profiled in a study of shared clonotypes between healthy human individuals. This CDR3 comprises 12 residues. Germline assignment: CDR1 ENHRY and CDR2 SYGVKD. The V end lost 8 bases, the J end lost 0 bases, and 6 bases lay between the germline ends. TCRdb's copy holds only in-frame clones and misses some; the assay was immunoSEQ multiplex PCR. The sample has about 1.1 million clones, approximately 80% seen once; the top ten hold 0.89%. What was sequenced was memory CD4+ T cells from PBMCs. Subset meaning: CD45RA-negative fraction. This receptor was taken from a man in his late teens or twenties in good health. Some clones in this sample may be carry-over from other donors' samples. The genes are TRBV10-3 and TRBJ2-3; D call uncertain. The CDR3 DNA follows: TGTGCCATCGGGCCGAGCACAGATACGCAGTATTTT. It codes for CAIGPSTDTQYF.